This T cell receptor beta chain originates from a study of shared clonotypes between healthy human individuals (dated by TCRdb to 2018 to 2020). About the investigation overall: The cohort comprised a couple of women and a few men aged 18 to 49 years. For each donor, CD4 naive and CD4 memory were each given three plates, CD8 naive was given two plates, and CD8 memory was given one plate. Different laboratories and diverse techniques were used to prepare libraries and sequence TCR repertoires, to increase sequencing depth and limit assay-specific biases. Leukapheresis yielded between about 0.94 and 8.9 billion PBMCs per donor. To estimate repertoire size and how much clonotype sharing occurs between individuals, the study deeply sequenced the blood TCR repertoires of roughly 5 healthy adults. Study-wide conclusions, independent of this receptor: Because the study included only a small number of donors, the genetic and exposure-history diversity represented was limited. Only blood was sampled, and tissue TCR repertoires likely differ from those in blood. When four donors were compared, the shared fraction of clonotypes was around 5% for naive CD4, roughly 3.3% for naive CD8, 2% to 2.5% for memory CD4, and around 0.4% for memory CD8. Pairwise subsampling led to the expectation that sequencing depth would affect the degree of clonotype sharing among donors. Naive subsets generally had larger estimated clonotype richness than memory subsets did. Clonotypes shared by all four sorted-subset donors showed higher generation probabilities than non-shared clonotypes. Even with the large sequencing depth, rarefaction of the sorted-subset datasets indicated that sequencing was incomplete.

Using the deep immunoSEQ assay, multiplex PCR amplified TCR CDR3 regions from genomic DNA. Genomic DNA extracted from each cell subset was distributed evenly over all wells of several immunoSEQ 96-well plates, and each plate served as one replicate. For sorted subsets, 200 to 250 ng of genomic DNA, equivalent to tens of thousands of T cell genomes, went into each replicate PCR. The purified libraries were quantified using a Qubit 3.0 fluorometer, sized with a Bioanalyzer 2100, and then quantified again using the KAPA Library Quantification kit. A separate single-read 150-cycle Illumina NextSeq 550 flow cell was used to sequence each immunoSEQ 96-well plate. From the authors' description of their analysis: The immunoSEQ output contained only junctional sequences without quality scores, so filtering could not match that applied to full-length reads. Sequences were annotated with PyIR, a Python wrapper for IgBLAST v1.9, and V/J genes and CDR3 were assigned using IMGT germline references. Reads were filtered out if the reads had weak V/J assignments (E-value above 1e-6), no CDR3, stop codons, out-of-frame junctions, or ambiguous translated residues. A V3J clonotype was defined by an identical inferred V gene, J gene, and CDR3 amino acid sequence. Percentage overlap between repertoires was calculated by dividing the number of shared unique clonotypes by the size of the smaller repertoire. Richness of each repertoire was evaluated using RTK rarefaction, the Chao1 estimator, and Recon v2.1 estimates of unobserved clonotypes. Generation probabilities were computed with OLGA for all TCRbeta clonotypes obtained by the gDNA method from several donors. TCRdb took this table from immuneACCESS and kept in-frame rearrangements with V and J called. Such tables lack part of the clones; where checked against another copy, unresolved V genes explain under half of the gap, and the rest is unexplained. For V, J and clone size, that table is used; D and trimming come from the DNA. Present in this sample are under 1,100,000 clones, around 74% of which were seen just once. Of the sample, 1.4% falls within the top ten clones.

Spanning cysteine to phenylalanine, the CDR3 consists of 13 amino acids. Only CDR3 DNA is held: 39 bases, read in frame from base 1. The CDR1 and CDR2 encoded by the germline V gene are MDHEN and SYDVKM. The V end gives up 2 bases and the J end 10 bases, leaving 6 bases in the junction not matched to a gene. This clone was detected ten times or more. The clone's antigen remains unknown. No base qualities exist here, and no much larger clone lies one base off it. Other DNA variants within this sample encode the same CDR3. The donors were healthy, HIV-negative adults with no recently reported acute infections or vaccinations. Only Caucasian adults living in Nashville, Tennessee, USA were represented among the donors. CD4+ T cells were enriched by magnetic negative selection; naive cells were then positively selected on CD45RA, and the negative fraction formed the memory subset. After blood collection by leukapheresis, PBMCs were isolated using Ficoll-Histopaque density gradient centrifugation and then cryopreserved in the vapor phase of liquid nitrogen. Purity and quantity of every magnetically sorted T cell population were checked by analytical flow cytometry. Each sorted fraction had its genomic DNA isolated and then quantified by UV absorbance on a Nanodrop 2000c.

Here the chain combines TRBV28 and TRBJ2-3; 7 central nucleotides agree with TRBD2. This receptor was taken from a man between 18 and 29 years old in good health. Sequencing was performed on memory CD4+ T cells sorted from blood. What this sample's cell subset or site label stands for: CD45RA-negative fraction. The nucleotide sequence is given as TGTGCCAGCAGTTTAGGGGGGGTTATTGCGCAGTATTTT. This encodes CASSLGGVIAQYF.